These 21 T cell receptor beta chains originate from one sample sequenced in a study of regulatory T cells in long-lasting Graves disease. For TCR beta, libraries came from iRepertoire HTBI primers and Arm-PCR of CDR3 regions. From the multiplex PCR reads, TCRdb called clonotypes with MiXCR, one entry per CDR3 protein. The data contain some 250,000 distinct CDR3 sequences, about 17% of them singletons. Sample time point: newly diagnosed GD, antithyroid drugs for less than 3 months. PBMC-derived RNA was used for the TCR library. The same data also went into a second study, on T cells in Graves' hyperthyroidism and ophthalmopathy.

Here the sequenced sample was peripheral blood mononuclear cells (PBMCs), taken at new diagnosis, from a patient treated with antithyroid drugs. The receptors come from a woman in her 30s with Graves disease.

This clonotype has ten or more counts. The chain couples TRBV4-1 to TRBJ2-7; TRBD2 matches at 8 bases. This CDR3 has 14 residues. V was clipped by 5 bases and J by 6 bases; unmatched bases: 9. Germline CDR1 MGHRA, CDR2 YSYEKL. CDR3 in amino acids: CASSGAGGGAEQYF. CDR3 DNA sequence: TGCGCCAGCAGCGGAGCCGGGGGGGGAGCCGAGCAGTACTTC.

In its sample, this clonotype was seen many times. The rearrangement uses TRBV5-1 and TRBJ1-1; D is unresolved. The CDR3 totals 13 residues. Germline values: CDR1 SGHRS, CDR2 YFSETQ. The V gene lost 5 bases and the J gene lost 1 base, with 9 bases spanning the gap. The CDR3 bases are TGCGCCAGCAGGTTACCTGGGAACACTGAAGCTTTCTTT. Protein sequence: CASRLPGNTEAFF.

The chain is built from TRBV7-8 and TRBJ1-1; tentatively, D is TRBD1 (5 bases). V was cut by 11 bases and J by 1 base, with 11 bases left in between. The CDR3 runs to 12 residues. The germline CDR1 and CDR2 sequences are SGHVS and FQNEAQ. The CDR3: CAATGPNTEAFF. The CDR3 DNA sequence: TGTGCCGCCACAGGACCGAACACTGAAGCTTTCTTT.

The sample holds many counts of this clonotype. The chain couples TRBV7-2 to TRBJ2-7; possibly TRBD1 for D (6 bases). The length of the CDR3 is 17 residues. The germline V gene has CDR1 SGHTA and CDR2 FQGNSA. V was clipped by 1 base and J by 0 bases, with 16 bases between them. CDR3 loop: CASSLEGTPRFSYEQYF. The CDR3 bases are TGTGCCAGCAGCTTAGAAGGGACACCGAGATTCTCCTACGAGCAGTACTTC.

This clonotype was recorded a few times. The rearrangement links TRBV11-2 to TRBJ1-6; tentative D call: TRBD1 (5 bases). The ends were cut back, 5 bases at V and 5 bases at J, with 13 bases in the middle. The CDR3 is 15 amino acids. Germline V gene data show CDR1 as SGHAT and CDR2 as FQNNGV. CDR3 sequence reads: CASSPRQPDNSPLHF. CDR3 DNA sequence: TGTGCCAGCAGCCCGAGACAGCCAGATAATTCACCCCTCCACTTT.

This clonotype was seen ten or more times. The chain couples TRBV27 to TRBJ2-2; D call uncertain. This CDR3 contains 15 residues. Trimming removed 6 bases at V and 6 bases at J, with 17 bases between. Germline loops: CDR1 MNHEY, CDR2 SMNVEV (reference sequence). The CDR3 bases are TGTGCCAGCAGCCTCCGGGCAATGTACGCCGGGGAGCTGTTTTTT. Its translation: CASSLRAMYAGELFF.

The gene calls are TRBV11-2 and TRBJ2-5; 7 bases are shared with TRBD2. Germline V gene lookup returns CDR1 SGHAT and CDR2 FQNNGV. The ends lost 5 bases at V and 5 bases at J; junction bases unmatched: 2. There are 12 residues in the CDR3. The CDR3 nucleotides are TGTGCCAGCAGCCAACTAGCGGAGACCCAGTACTTC. It codes for CASSQLAETQYF.

This clonotype was seen at least ten times. This chain uses TRBV4-1 with TRBJ2-5; 8 bases are a match to TRBD2. The CDR3 has 15 amino acids. Germline V lookup: CDR1 MGHRA, CDR2 YSYEKL. V dropped 3 bases and J dropped 2; count of bases not matched to a gene: 5. The CDR3 reads CASSQASGGQETQYF. The CDR3 region has the DNA TGCGCCAGCAGCCAGGCATCGGGGGGGCAAGAGACCCAGTACTTC.

Concerning this clonotype itself: The CDR3 carries no conserved terminal phenylalanine or tryptophan, so it likely arises from a read error. CDR3 loop: CSASRRDQLGSPLHL. DNA of the CDR3: TGCAGTGCTAGTCGAAGGGATCAATTAGGTTCACCCCTCCACCTT. The V gene is TRBV20-1, the J gene TRBJ1-6; D is uncertain. The CDR3 has 15 residues. V gave up 3 bases and J gave up 9 bases, with 18 bases separating them. CDR1 and CDR2 (germline): DFQATT, SNEGSKA (reference sequence).

This clonotype was detected many times. This sequence joins TRBV6-2 or TRBV6-3 and TRBJ1-1; no clear D. This CDR3 comprises 14 residues. Germline values: CDR1 MNHEY, CDR2 SVGEGT. V lost 10 bases, J lost 0 bases, and 15 bases lay in between. This chain's CDR3 is CATFDGEMNTEAFF. The CDR3 DNA is TGTGCCACATTCGACGGCGAGATGAACACTGAAGCTTTCTTT.

This clonotype appeared many times. The rearrangement links TRBV28 to TRBJ1-1, with 7 bases that match TRBD1. Looked up from germline, CDR1 is MDHEN and CDR2 is SYDVKM. The ends lost 6 bases at V and 0 bases at J; junction bases unmatched: 10. CDR3 size: 16 residues. CDR3 in DNA: TGTGCCAGCAGGCCTATTGCAGGGGGGGTGAACACTGAAGCTTTCTTT. It is translated as CASRPIAGGVNTEAFF.

This clonotype was seen a handful of times. The chain combines TRBV5-1 with TRBJ1-4, with D possibly being TRBD1 (6 bases). CDR3 length: 16 residues. Trimming took 5 bases from V and 1 from J, leaving 15 bases between them. CDR1 SGHRS and CDR2 YFSETQ come from the germline V gene. This CDR3 is CASRSGDFETNEKLFF. The DNA for the CDR3 is TGCGCCAGCAGGTCAGGGGATTTTGAAACTAATGAAAAACTGTTTTTT.

This chain connects TRBV5-1 to TRBJ2-5; 9 nucleotides match TRBD2. Germline V gene sequence: CDR1 SGHRS, CDR2 YFSETQ. J lost 2 bases, V lost 1 base, and 6 bases had no gene match. The CDR3 covers 16 residues. The CDR3 region is CASSLMFAGGQETQYF. CDR3 nucleotide sequence: TGCGCCAGCAGCTTGATGTTCGCGGGAGGGCAAGAGACCCAGTACTTC.

This clonotype occurred many times. The chain is built from TRBV5-1 and TRBJ1-3; unclear D gene. Per germline, CDR1 SGHRS and CDR2 YFSETQ. The CDR3 contains 17 residues. The V and J ends lost 4 bases and 4 bases respectively, with 21 bases between them. This chain's CDR3 is CASSPPRESSSGNTIYF. Here the CDR3 DNA reads TGCGCCAGCAGCCCACCACGTGAGAGTTCGAGCGGAAACACCATATATTTT.

This clonotype appeared many times. V is TRBV12-3 or TRBV12-4 and J is TRBJ1-4, with 8 bases identical to TRBD1. V shed 6 bases and J 6 bases; nucleotides not matched to a gene: 3. There are 13 residues in the CDR3. In DNA, the CDR3 is TGTGCCAGCAGGCAGGGGGCTGATGAAAAACTGTTTTTT. This gives the protein CASRQGADEKLFF.

This clonotype was recorded once. This chain links TRBV12-3 or TRBV12-4 with TRBJ2-2; D may be TRBD1 (6 bases). The CDR3 runs to 15 residues. Trimming removed 2 bases at V and 5 bases at J, with 12 bases between. The CDR3 here is CASSLRGKGTGELFF. DNA for the CDR3: TGTGCCAGCAGTTTAAGGGGGAAGGGAACCGGGGAGCTGTTTTTT.

This clonotype was recorded at least ten times. V gene TRBV12-5 combines with J gene TRBJ2-3; 12 bases are a match to TRBD1. Trimming at V came to 4 bases and at J to 2 bases, leaving 4 bases not matched to a gene. The length of the CDR3 is 16 residues. Germline-derived CDR1 and CDR2 are LGHNT and FRNRAP. CDR3 bases: TGTGCTAGTGGTTCGGGGACAGGGGGCGACACAGATACGCAGTATTTT. Amino acid sequence: CASGSGTGGDTDTQYF.

This clonotype was found many times. The chain is built from TRBV5-1 and TRBJ1-5; 7 nucleotides align to TRBD1. This CDR3 comprises 14 residues. Germline assignment: CDR1 SGHRS and CDR2 YFSETQ. V was pared by 5 bases and J by 4 bases, with 6 bases of the junction left unmatched. CDR3 nucleotide sequence: TGCGCCAGCAGAGAAGGGACAGCTAATCAGCCCCAGCATTTT. Residues: CASREGTANQPQHF.

This clonotype was picked up many times. V usage is TRBV6-2 or TRBV6-3 and J usage is TRBJ1-2; a weak D match, TRBD1 (5 bases). The V and J ends lost 2 bases and 3 bases respectively, with 13 bases between them. The CDR3 consists of 15 residues. Germline lookup yields CDR1 MNHEY and CDR2 SVGEGT. The CDR3 spells CASSYTGTEYYGYTF. CDR3 DNA: TGTGCCAGCAGTTACACCGGGACGGAATACTATGGCTACACCTTC.

The table lists this clonotype with many counts. V gene TRBV6-5 combines with J gene TRBJ1-2; TRBD1 might be the D (6 bases). The germline V and J ends were trimmed by 4 bases and 5 bases, with 20 bases remaining between them. Germline CDR1 is MNHEY and CDR2 is SVGAGI. The CDR3 extends over 16 amino acids. CDR3 residues: CASSSQPQGSLYGYTF. DNA of the CDR3: TGTGCCAGCAGTTCTCAACCACAGGGCTCCCTTTATGGCTACACCTTC.

This clonotype was detected many times. The gene calls are TRBV12-3 or TRBV12-4 and TRBJ1-2; TRBD1 matches at 9 bases. The CDR3 contains 17 residues. Germline trimming cut 0 bases from V and 4 bases from J; bases unmatched to any gene: 9. CDR3 in amino acids: CASSLARRDRVFYGYTF. In DNA, the CDR3 is TGTGCCAGCAGTTTAGCCCGCCGGGACAGGGTTTTCTATGGCTACACCTTC.